Following are 19 T cell receptor beta chains from one sample sequenced in a study of cytomegalovirus exposure and HLA in healthy donors. 13 Jbeta primers and 60 Vbeta primers were used for the PCR. Libraries were prepared by immunoSEQ multiplex PCR; TCRdb keeps only in-frame clonotypes and omits some of them. The table lists about 150,000 clones, about 76% of them singletons. Sample: PBMCs. The receptors derive from a woman between 18 and 29 years old in good health and CMV-seropositive.

CDR3 amino acids: CAGKRGNSGANVLTF. CDR3 in DNA: TGTGCCGGGAAGCGGGGGAACTCTGGGGCCAACGTCCTGACTTTC. The V call is TRBV2, the J call TRBJ2-6; TRBD2 aligns across 8 bases. The V and J ends lost 11 bases and 0 bases, in that order; junction bases with no gene match: 6. This CDR3 is 15 amino acids long. The V gene's germline CDR1 is SNHLY and CDR2 FYNNEI.

This sequence joins TRBV5-6 and TRBJ2-7; 7 bases align to TRBD1. With 0 bases clipped from V and 5 bases from J, the junction kept 14 bases outside the gene matches. The CDR3 totals 17 residues. The germline CDR1 and CDR2 sequences are SGHDT and YYEEEE. CDR3 loop: CASSLDWDSSEVHEQYF. The CDR3 DNA reads as TGTGCCAGCAGCTTGGATTGGGACAGCTCGGAGGTCCACGAGCAGTACTTC.

This chain links TRBV28 with TRBJ2-7, with 8 bases fitting TRBD1. The V gene's germline CDR1 is MDHEN and CDR2 SYDVKM. Germline trimming cut 3 bases from V and 7 bases from J; bases unmatched to any gene: 11. This CDR3 has 15 residues. The CDR3 sequence: CASSLNPQGAGEQYF. The CDR3 DNA sequence: TGTGCCAGCAGTTTGAATCCCCAGGGGGCAGGAGAGCAGTACTTC.

This clone was seen a few times. V usage is TRBV6-4 and J usage is TRBJ1-2; D is ambiguous. CDR1 MRHNA and CDR2 SNTAGT come from the germline V gene. The CDR3 extends over 13 amino acids. Between the trimmed V and J ends, which lost 5 bases and 2 bases, there was a span of 9 bases. CDR3 nucleotide sequence: TGTGCCAGCAGTCCAGGAGGGAACTATGGCTACACCTTC. This encodes CASSPGGNYGYTF.

J is TRBJ2-1 and V is TRBV5-4; 10 bases agree with TRBD2. The V and J ends lost 0 bases and 2 bases, in that order; junction bases with no gene match: 5. This CDR3 region has 17 residues. The V gene's germline CDR1 is SGHNT and CDR2 YYREEE (reference sequence). The CDR3 coding sequence is TGTGCCAGCAGCTTGGCCAAGGGACTAGCGACCTACAATGAGCAGTTCTTC. This sequence encodes CASSLAKGLATYNEQFF.

The chain links TRBV11-2 to TRBJ2-1; D is uncertain. The CDR3 contains 16 residues. CDR1 is SGHAT, CDR2 FQNNGV, per germline. Trimming pared 9 bases from V and 1 base from J, leaving 19 bases between. The chain's CDR3 is CASSTDAFGSYNEQFF. CDR3 in DNA: TGTGCCAGTTCTACTGATGCCTTCGGGTCCTACAATGAGCAGTTCTTC.

This clone was observed once. J is TRBJ2-1 and V is TRBV9; 7 bases are shared with TRBD2. The germline gives CDR1 SGDLS, CDR2 YYNGEE. The trim removed 0 bases at V and 7 bases at J, leaving 7 bases unmatched. The CDR3 consists of 15 residues. CDR3 coding DNA: TGTGCCAGCAGCGTAGAGGGCGGGGGTGGTAATGAGCAGTTCTTC. This translates into CASSVEGGGGNEQFF. The full variable domain, in which reference TRBV9 and TRBJ2-1 provide the parts outside the CDR3, is DSGVTQTPKHLITATGQRVTLRCSPRSGDLSVYWYQQSLDQGLQFLIQYYNGEERAKGNILERFSAQQFPDLHSELNLSSLELGDSALYFCASSVEGGGGNEQFFGPGTRLTVL.

The rearrangement links TRBV4-2 to TRBJ1-2, with D perhaps matching TRBD1 (5 bases). The CDR3 runs 17 residues. Trimming stripped 5 bases from V and 5 bases from J, with 24 bases between. Germline-derived CDR1 and CDR2 are LGHNA and YNFKEQ. This CDR3 reads CASSAGGHLLSWYGYTF. The CDR3 region has the DNA TGTGCCAGCAGCGCCGGTGGACACCTCCTCTCGTGGTATGGCTACACCTTC.

A few counts support this clone. A junction boundary mismatches the germline segment, possibly from a read error. The chain carries TRBV7-9 and TRBJ2-7; 10 bases agree with TRBD2. The CDR3 has 15 amino acids. The germline V gene encodes CDR1 SEHNR and CDR2 FQNEAQ (reference sequence). The CDR3 spells CSSSSGSGGIYEQYF. CDR3 DNA: TGTTCCAGCAGCTCCGGTAGCGGGGGGATCTACGAGCAGTACTTC. Drawing the rest from reference TRBV7-9 and TRBJ2-7, the complete variable domain is DTGVSQNPRHKITKRGQNVTFRCDPISEHNRLYWYRQTLGQGPEFLTYFQNEAQLEKSRLLSDRFSAERPKGSFSTLEIQRTEQGDSAMYLCSSSSGSGGIYEQYFGPGTRLTVT.

V is TRBV11-2 and J is TRBJ2-5; TRBD2 is a possible D gene (5 bases). Germline V CDR1 and CDR2: SGHAT, FQNNGV. V was cut by 5 bases and J by 5 bases, with 12 bases left in between. The CDR3 is made up of 13 amino acids. In DNA form, the CDR3 reads TGTGCCAGCAGCCCCTTGACGGGGGAGACCCAGTACTTC. Translated: CASSPLTGETQYF.

The chain carries TRBV28 and TRBJ2-7, with no clear D. The V gene lost 5 bases and the J gene lost 0 bases, with 8 bases spanning the gap. The CDR3 runs 13 residues. Per the germline V gene, CDR1 is MDHEN and CDR2 is SYDVKM. The CDR3 spells CASSDTSSYEQYF. CDR3 nucleotide sequence: TGTGCCAGCAGTGACACCAGCTCCTACGAGCAGTACTTC.

This chain joins TRBV6-1 and TRBJ2-7; 9 nucleotides match TRBD1. The trim removed 4 bases at V and 0 bases at J, leaving 7 bases unmatched. The CDR3 is 16 amino acids. Per the germline V gene, CDR1 is MNHNS and CDR2 is SASEGT. CDR3 DNA: TGTGCCAGCAGTGTCCACAGGGGGCTCCTCTCCTACGAGCAGTACTTC. Translation gives CASSVHRGLLSYEQYF.

The chain combines TRBV4-3 with TRBJ2-7, with D tentatively TRBD2 (6 bases). V was clipped by 0 bases and J by 6 bases, with 15 bases between them. Germline assignment: CDR1 LGHNA and CDR2 YSLEER. The CDR3 is 15 residues long. The CDR3 sequence: CASSQELRWRGEQYF. CDR3 DNA: TGCGCCAGCAGCCAAGAGCTTAGGTGGAGGGGCGAGCAGTACTTC.

In its sample, this clone was seen a few times. The chain links TRBV11-3 to TRBJ2-3, with D tentatively TRBD1 (6 bases). V lost 8 bases and J 2 bases, leaving 11 bases between the germline ends. The CDR3 consists of 13 residues. Germline-derived CDR1 and CDR2 are SGHNT and YENEEA. The chain's CDR3 is CASGGSNTDTQYF. As DNA, the CDR3 is TGTGCCAGCGGGGGCTCAAACACAGATACGCAGTATTTT.

The rearrangement joins TRBV5-6 to TRBJ1-6, with TRBD1 as a possible D gene (5 bases). Germline assignment: CDR1 SGHDT and CDR2 YYEEEE. This CDR3 has 15 amino acids. V gave up 0 bases and J gave up 10 bases, with 14 bases separating them. The CDR3 bases are TGTGCCAGCAGCTTGGCTTTCCAGGGCGAGTCACCCCTCCACTTT. This translates into CASSLAFQGESPLHF.

This rearrangement joins TRBV6-1 to TRBJ1-5, with D hard to call. Trimming cost V 6 bases and J 0 bases, with 12 bases left between them. Germline V gene sequence: CDR1 MNHNS, CDR2 SASEGT. CDR3 length equals 15 residues. CDR3 bases: TGTGCCAGCAGCGGATACAGTGATAGCAATCAGCCCCAGCATTTT. Its protein product is CASSGYSDSNQPQHF.

The chain joins TRBV7-6 to TRBJ2-2; TRBD2 is a possible D gene (6 bases). Germline CDR1 and CDR2: SGHVS and FNYEAQ. CDR3 length equals 14 residues. With 5 bases removed from V and 6 bases from J, the gap between germline ends came to 13 bases. CDR3 region: CASSALAGPGELFF. CDR3 DNA sequence: TGTGCCAGCAGCGCCCTGGCGGGGCCCGGGGAGCTGTTTTTT.

The V and J genes are TRBV5-4 and TRBJ2-3, with D tentatively TRBD1 (5 bases). Trimming left V 3 bases short and J 1 base short, with 15 bases between. CDR1 and CDR2 (germline): SGHNT, YYREEE (reference sequence). CDR3 length equals 16 residues. The CDR3 sequence is CASSSGMARGTDTQYF. CDR3 DNA: TGTGCCAGCAGCTCAGGGATGGCTAGGGGCACAGATACGCAGTATTTT.

This chain connects TRBV10-3 to TRBJ1-1, with D perhaps matching TRBD1 (5 bases). Deletions cut 3 bases from V and 2 bases from J, with 10 bases between. CDR3 length: 14 amino acids. Germline V CDR1 and CDR2: ENHRY, SYGVKD. CDR3 DNA sequence: TGTGCCATCAGTGAAGGGGCGTTCAACACTGAAGCTTTCTTT. It yields the protein CAISEGAFNTEAFF.